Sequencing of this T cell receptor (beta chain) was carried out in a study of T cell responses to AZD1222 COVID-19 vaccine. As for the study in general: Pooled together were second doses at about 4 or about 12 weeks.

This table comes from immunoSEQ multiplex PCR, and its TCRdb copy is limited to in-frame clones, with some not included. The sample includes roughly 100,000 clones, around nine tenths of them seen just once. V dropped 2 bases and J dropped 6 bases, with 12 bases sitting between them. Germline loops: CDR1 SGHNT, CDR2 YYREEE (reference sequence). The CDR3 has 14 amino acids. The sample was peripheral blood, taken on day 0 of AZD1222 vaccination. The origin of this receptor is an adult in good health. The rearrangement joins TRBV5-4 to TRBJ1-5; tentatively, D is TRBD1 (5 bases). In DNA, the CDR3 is TGTGCCAGCAGCTTTGGGGGGGAAGGTCAGCCCCAGCATTTT. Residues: CASSFGGEGQPQHF.